This T cell receptor (beta chain) comes out of a study of cytomegalovirus exposure and HLA in healthy donors. Study background: Out of roughly 200 million T cells, an earlier analysis found fewer than 140 million unique TCR beta sequences in total. Points from the study as a whole: Most of the TCR beta V segments (in an earlier analysis) were productive either about 90% or about 30% of the time. Association of a missense DCLRE1C variant with TCR beta V- and J-gene trimming was reported in a later analysis.

CDR3 size: 13 residues. Trimming cost V 7 bases and J 4 bases, with 13 bases left between them. The germline V gene has CDR1 LNHDA and CDR2 SQIVND (reference sequence). Regarding this clone: The antigen remains unidentified.

PCR involved 60 Vbeta and 13 Jbeta primers. Under the authors' procedure: Per a later analysis, the number of unique TCR beta chains was about 80 million, of which roughly 11 million were shared. TCRdb's copy holds only in-frame clones and misses some; the assay was immunoSEQ multiplex PCR. For V, J and clone size, that table is used; D and trimming come from the DNA. This specimen shows about 130,000 clones; the ten leading clones hold approximately 1.5%. What was sequenced was PBMCs. The TCR was taken from a woman aged 40 to 49 in good health and CMV-seronegative. The chain carries TRBV19 and TRBJ1-1; possible D gene TRBD1, 6 bases. The CDR3 DNA reads as TGTGCCAGTACCCTGGGGGCGGCCACTGAAGCTTTCTTT. Translating gives CASTLGAATEAFF.